This T cell receptor beta chain was sequenced for a study of blood T cell repertoires in COVID-19. Original analysis: Reference gene primer amplification gave nucleated cell count estimates. Using immunoSEQ multiplex PCR, the repertoire was profiled, and TCRdb retains in-frame clones only, with some absent. V and J calls and clone size are given by that table; D and trimming were obtained from the DNA. The repertoire holds about 200,000 clones, with about 90% as singletons. The trim removed 2 bases at V and 4 bases at J, leaving 7 bases unmatched. CDR1 MNHNS and CDR2 SASEGT come from the germline V gene. This CDR3 comprises 16 residues.

The chain combines TRBV6-1 with TRBJ1-5, with 8 nucleotides matching TRBD1. Input material: peripheral blood. The TCR originated in a woman aged 65 to 85 with acute or convalescent COVID-19. The CDR3 nucleotides are TGTGCCAGCAGTGAAACACAGGGGGGAAGTAATCAGCCCCAGCATTTT. Translation: CASSETQGGSNQPQHF.